These 9 T cell receptor beta chains came from one sample sequenced in a study of T cells in Graves' hyperthyroidism and ophthalmopathy. The CDR3 regions of TCR beta were amplified from RNA transcripts. TCR CDR3 regions were first amplified by RT-PCR with HTBI primers. TCRdb analysed the multiplex PCR reads with MiXCR anew, one entry per CDR3 protein. Of about 360,000 distinct CDR3 sequences in the sample, less than 15% are singletons; the top ten hold 9.2%. The sequenced sample was blood. These receptors all stem from a woman aged 18-29 years with Graves' hyperthyroidism.

The table lists this clonotype with many counts. The chain uses TRBV20-1 and TRBJ1-6; 9 bases are shared with TRBD1. V was pared by 3 bases and J by 8 bases, with 23 bases of the junction left unmatched. The CDR3 is 20 residues long. Germline V lookup: CDR1 DFQATT, CDR2 SNEGSKA (reference sequence). CDR3 in amino acids: CSARLARLVLQGAVDSPLHF. Written as DNA, the CDR3 is TGCAGTGCTAGGCTCGCCAGGCTGGTCTTACAGGGGGCGGTTGATTCACCCCTCCACTTT.

The V and J genes are TRBV29-1 and TRBJ1-2, with D possibly being TRBD1 (6 bases). Trimming removed 4 bases at V and 9 bases at J, with 15 bases between. In germline, CDR1 is SQVTM, CDR2 ANQGSEA. This CDR3 comprises 12 residues. The CDR3 protein is CSVAPADSSYTF. DNA of the CDR3: TGCAGCGTTGCCCCGGCGGACAGTAGCTACACCTTC. The variable domain in full, with the rest retrieved from reference TRBV29-1 and TRBJ1-2, is SAVISQKPSRDICQRGTSLTIQCQVDSQVTMMFWYRQQPGQSLTLIATANQGSEATYESGFVIDKFPISRPNLTFSTLTVSNMSPEDSSIYLCSVAPADSSYTFGSGTRLTVV.

Ten or more counts support this clonotype. The chain carries TRBV20-1 and TRBJ2-7, with 11 bases lining up with TRBD2. The germline V gene encodes CDR1 DFQATT and CDR2 SNEGSKA (reference sequence). With V trimmed by 1 base and J by 1 base, 3 bases remained unmatched. The CDR3 is made up of 15 amino acids. CDR3 loop: CSARGLAGLSYEQYF. The CDR3 nucleotides are TGCAGTGCTAGAGGACTAGCGGGACTATCCTACGAGCAGTACTTC.

The sample holds many counts of this clonotype. The V call is TRBV11-2, the J call TRBJ2-7; D is uncertain. V was trimmed by 0 bases and J by 4 bases, leaving 7 bases between them. CDR1 SGHAT and CDR2 FQNNGV come from the germline V gene. CDR3 length: 13 residues. CDR3 nucleotides: TGTGCCAGCAGCTTAGATTCCCTTTACGAGCAGTACTTC. Protein sequence: CASSLDSLYEQYF.

This clonotype was detected only once. One junction end does not reproduce the germline sequence, and a read error may be involved. The rearrangement links TRBV7-8 to TRBJ1-1, with 9 nucleotides matching TRBD1. Germline CDR1 reads SGHVS; CDR2 reads FQNEAQ. The CDR3 length is 14 residues. CDR3 amino acids: CAGSSSDRGTEAFF. The DNA for the CDR3 is TGTGCCGGCAGCTCATCAGACAGGGGGACTGAAGCTTTCTTT.

The table lists this clonotype with many counts. The chain links TRBV11-2 to TRBJ1-1, with 8 positions matching TRBD1. The CDR3 runs 15 residues. CDR1 and CDR2 from the germline V gene are SGHAT and FQNNGV. V gave up 4 bases and J gave up 8 bases; unmatched junction bases: 12. The CDR3 loop reads CASSSATGGGTEAFF. CDR3 bases: TGTGCCAGCAGCTCGGCAACAGGGGGTGGAACCGAAGCTTTCTTT.

In this sample, this clonotype turned up many times. CDR3 region: CASSTPGLAETQYF. The CDR3 nucleotides read TGTGCCAGCAGCACTCCGGGACTAGCAGAGACCCAGTACTTC. The V and J genes are TRBV5-6 and TRBJ2-5; 9 bases fit TRBD2. V lost 4 bases to trimming and J lost 4 bases; unmatched junction nucleotides: 5. Germline CDR1 SGHDT, CDR2 YYEEEE. The CDR3 contains 14 residues.

The chain employs TRBV10-3 and TRBJ2-1; D remains ambiguous. Trimming took off 4 bases at V and 0 bases at J, with 7 bases between the two ends. CDR3 length equals 14 residues. CDR1 is ENHRY, CDR2 SYGVKD, per germline. Written as DNA, the CDR3 is TGTGCCATCAGTGGAACTTCCTCCTACAATGAGCAGTTCTTC. Amino acid sequence: CAISGTSSYNEQFF.

The V call is TRBV9, the J call TRBJ1-3, with unresolved D. Germline CDR1 is SGDLS and CDR2 is YYNGEE. This CDR3 is 12 amino acids long. The V and J ends lost 7 bases and 3 bases respectively, with 8 bases between them. The CDR3 sequence: CASSNLGNTIYF. The CDR3 DNA is TGTGCCAGCTCCAACCTTGGAAACACCATATATTTT. The complete variable domain, with remaining parts taken from reference TRBV9 and TRBJ1-3, reads DSGVTQTPKHLITATGQRVTLRCSPRSGDLSVYWYQQSLDQGLQFLIQYYNGEERAKGNILERFSAQQFPDLHSELNLSSLELGDSALYFCASSNLGNTIYFGEGSWLTVV.